This T cell receptor beta chain was obtained from a study of siplizumab effects on memory and regulatory T cells. Broader study findings: Treg-derived clones made up an average of about 73% of mappable alloreactive CD4+ clones with siplizumab and 25% to 30% in controls. Naive T cells apparently outstripped memory cells in diversity and seemed major alloresponse contributors. Siplizumab significantly reduced alloreactive sequences traceable to unstimulated CD4+ memory cells.

This clone was observed once. Its antigen is not identified. Assays covered around 10^5 TCR templates per sample. TCRdb's table, derived via immunoSEQ multiplex PCR, lists solely in-frame clones and lacks some. The sample yields roughly 100,000 clones, roughly 91% seen once. CDR3 size: 13 residues. Germline V gene sequence: CDR1 SGDLS, CDR2 YYNGEE. V was pared by 0 bases and J by 5 bases, with 9 bases between. Sequencing was performed on CD4+ T cells sorted from blood. The chain employs TRBV9 and TRBJ2-7; tentative D call: TRBD1 (5 bases). The TCR was taken from a human donor in good health. CDR3 loop: CASSVGQSHEQYF. CDR3 DNA: TGTGCCAGCAGCGTAGGACAGTCCCACGAGCAGTACTTC. Variable domain in full (rest from reference TRBV9 and TRBJ2-7): DSGVTQTPKHLITATGQRVTLRCSPRSGDLSVYWYQQSLDQGLQFLIQYYNGEERAKGNILERFSAQQFPDLHSELNLSSLELGDSALYFCASSVGQSHEQYFGPGTRLTVT.